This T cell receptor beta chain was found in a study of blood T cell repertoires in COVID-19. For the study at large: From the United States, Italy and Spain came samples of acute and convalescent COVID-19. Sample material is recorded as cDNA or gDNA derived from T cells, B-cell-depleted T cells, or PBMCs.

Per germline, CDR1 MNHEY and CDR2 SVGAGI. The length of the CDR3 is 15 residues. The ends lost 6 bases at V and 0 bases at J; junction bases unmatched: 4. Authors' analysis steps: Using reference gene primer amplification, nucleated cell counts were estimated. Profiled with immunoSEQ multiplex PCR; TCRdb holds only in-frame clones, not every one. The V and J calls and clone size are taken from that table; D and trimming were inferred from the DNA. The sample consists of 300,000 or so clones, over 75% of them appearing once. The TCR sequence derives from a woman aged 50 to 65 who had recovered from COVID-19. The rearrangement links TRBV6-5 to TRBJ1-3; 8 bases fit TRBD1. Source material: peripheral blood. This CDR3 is CASRRTGSSGNTIYF. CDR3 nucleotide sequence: TGTGCCAGCAGGCGGACAGGGAGCTCTGGAAACACCATATATTTT.